This paragraph reports one TCR beta chain. TCR beta sequencing was performed on blood CD8+ and CD4+ T cells. Controls matched for age and sex were healthy donors. The TEMRA cells underwent FACS enrichment, while the CD8+ and CD4+ T cells underwent negative isolation. Random hexamers were used to reverse transcribe the RNA input (about 0.5 to 1 ug). Amplification of TCR beta CDR3 used immunoSEQ multiplex PCR across 54 Vbeta and 13 Jbeta. Via MiXCR, TCRdb re-called the immunoSEQ multiplex PCR reads, giving one row per CDR3 protein. The sample carries some 160,000 distinct CDR3 sequences, about 90% recorded once. Germline assignment: CDR1 LGHNA and CDR2 YNFKEQ. With 0 bases removed from V and 6 bases from J, the gap between germline ends came to 12 bases. The CDR3 has 15 residues. These data belong to a study of CD8 T cells in Susac syndrome.

The sequencing input was CD4+ T cells from PBMCs. The chain carries TRBV4-2 and TRBJ2-1, with D tentatively TRBD2 (6 bases). This receptor was taken from a human donor in good health. The CDR3 reads CASSQELADGNEQFF. DNA for the CDR3: TGTGCCAGCAGCCAAGAACTAGCCGACGGCAATGAGCAGTTCTTC.